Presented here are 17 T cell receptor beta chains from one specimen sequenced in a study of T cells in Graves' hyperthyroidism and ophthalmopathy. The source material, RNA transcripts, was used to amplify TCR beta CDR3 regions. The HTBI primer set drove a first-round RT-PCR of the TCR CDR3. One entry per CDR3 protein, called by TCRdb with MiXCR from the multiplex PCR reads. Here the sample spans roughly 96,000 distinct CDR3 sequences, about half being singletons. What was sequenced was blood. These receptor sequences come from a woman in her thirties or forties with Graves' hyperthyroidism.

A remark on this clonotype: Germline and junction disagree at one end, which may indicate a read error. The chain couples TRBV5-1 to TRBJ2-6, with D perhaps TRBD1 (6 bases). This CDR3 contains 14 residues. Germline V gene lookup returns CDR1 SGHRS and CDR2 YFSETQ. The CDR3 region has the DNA TGTGCCAGCAGCTTGTTTATGAGGGGGAACGTCCTGACTTTC. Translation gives CASSLFMRGNVLTF.

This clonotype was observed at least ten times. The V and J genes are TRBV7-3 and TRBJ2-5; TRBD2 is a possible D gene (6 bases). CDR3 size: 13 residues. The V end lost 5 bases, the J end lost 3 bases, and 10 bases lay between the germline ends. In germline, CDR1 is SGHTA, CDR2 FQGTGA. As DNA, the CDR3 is TGTGCCAGCAGCCAGGAGGGGAAAGAGACCCAGTACTTC. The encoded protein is CASSQEGKETQYF.

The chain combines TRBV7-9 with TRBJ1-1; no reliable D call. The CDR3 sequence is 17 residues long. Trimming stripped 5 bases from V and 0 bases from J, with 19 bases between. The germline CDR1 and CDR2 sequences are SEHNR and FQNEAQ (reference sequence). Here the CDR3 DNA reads TGTGCCAGCAGCGTGGAGGATCCGGACGGCTTGAACACTGAAGCTTTCTTT. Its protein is CASSVEDPDGLNTEAFF.

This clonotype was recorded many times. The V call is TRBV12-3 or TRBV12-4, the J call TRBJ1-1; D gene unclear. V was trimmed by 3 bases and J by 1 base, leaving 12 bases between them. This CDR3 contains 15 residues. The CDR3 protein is CASSFDGSWNTEAFF. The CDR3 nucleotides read TGTGCCAGCAGTTTCGACGGGTCGTGGAACACTGAAGCTTTCTTT.

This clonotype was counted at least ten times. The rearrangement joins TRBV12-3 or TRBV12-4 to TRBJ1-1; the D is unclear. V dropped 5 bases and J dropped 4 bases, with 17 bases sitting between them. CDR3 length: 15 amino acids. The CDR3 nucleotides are TGTGCCAGCAGTCCCGCGGAGGGTGTGACCACTGAAGCTTTCTTT. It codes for CASSPAEGVTTEAFF.

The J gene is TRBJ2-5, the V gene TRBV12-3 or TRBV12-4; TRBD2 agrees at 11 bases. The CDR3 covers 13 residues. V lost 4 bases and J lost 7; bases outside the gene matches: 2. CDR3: CASSYGTSGTQYF. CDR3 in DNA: TGTGCCAGCAGTTACGGGACTAGCGGGACCCAGTACTTC.

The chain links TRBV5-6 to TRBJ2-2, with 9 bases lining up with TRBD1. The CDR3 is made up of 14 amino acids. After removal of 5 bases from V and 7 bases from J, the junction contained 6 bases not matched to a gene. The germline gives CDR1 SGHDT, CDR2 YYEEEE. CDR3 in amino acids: CASRGTGRGGELFF. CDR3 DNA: TGTGCCAGCAGGGGGACAGGGAGAGGCGGGGAGCTGTTTTTT. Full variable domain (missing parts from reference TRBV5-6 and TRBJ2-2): DAGVTQSPTHLIKTRGQQVTLRCSPKSGHDTVSWYQQALGQGPQFIFQYYEEEERQRGNFPDRFSGHQFPNYSSELNVNALLLGDSALYLCASRGTGRGGELFFGEGSRLTVL.

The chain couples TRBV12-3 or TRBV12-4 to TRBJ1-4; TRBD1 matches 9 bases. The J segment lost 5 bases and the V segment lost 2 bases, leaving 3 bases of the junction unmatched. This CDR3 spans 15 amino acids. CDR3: CASSLTGTGNEKLFF. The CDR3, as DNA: TGTGCCAGCAGTTTAACCGGGACAGGGAATGAAAAACTGTTTTTT.

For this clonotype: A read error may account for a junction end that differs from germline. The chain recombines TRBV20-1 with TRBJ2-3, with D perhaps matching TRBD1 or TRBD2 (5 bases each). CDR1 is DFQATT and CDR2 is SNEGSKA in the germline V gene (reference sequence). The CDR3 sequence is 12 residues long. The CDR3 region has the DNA TGCAGTGCGGGACGGGGTCCAGGTACGCAGTGTTTT. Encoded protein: CSAGRGPGTQCF.

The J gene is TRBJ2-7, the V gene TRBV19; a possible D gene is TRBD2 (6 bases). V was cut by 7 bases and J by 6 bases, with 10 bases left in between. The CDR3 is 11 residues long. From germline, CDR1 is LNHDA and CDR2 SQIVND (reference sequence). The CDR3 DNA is TGTGCCAGTAAACGGGAGAGCGAGCAGTACTTC. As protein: CASKRESEQYF.

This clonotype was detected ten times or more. DNA for the CDR3: TGTGCCAGCAGTTCGGGACTGCCTGCCGGGGCCCAGTACTTC. Amino acid sequence: CASSSGLPAGAQYF. The chain combines TRBV27 with TRBJ2-5; possibly TRBD2 for D (6 bases). Between the trimmed V and J ends, which lost 4 bases and 9 bases, there was a span of 18 bases. The germline gives CDR1 MNHEY, CDR2 SMNVEV (reference sequence). The CDR3 runs 14 residues.

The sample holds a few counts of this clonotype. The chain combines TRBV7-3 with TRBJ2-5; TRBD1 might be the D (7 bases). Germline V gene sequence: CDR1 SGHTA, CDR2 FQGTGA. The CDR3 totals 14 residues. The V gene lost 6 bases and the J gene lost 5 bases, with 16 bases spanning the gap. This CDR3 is CASRSGAGGETQYF. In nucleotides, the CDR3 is TGTGCCAGCAGGTCAGGGGCAGGGGGGGAGACCCAGTACTTC.

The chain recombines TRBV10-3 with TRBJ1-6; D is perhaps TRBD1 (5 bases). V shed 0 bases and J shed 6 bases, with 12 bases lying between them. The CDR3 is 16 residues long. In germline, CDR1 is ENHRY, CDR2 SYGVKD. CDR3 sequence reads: CAISESKGAGNSPLHF. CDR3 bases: TGTGCCATCAGTGAGTCGAAAGGGGCCGGTAATTCACCCCTCCACTTT.

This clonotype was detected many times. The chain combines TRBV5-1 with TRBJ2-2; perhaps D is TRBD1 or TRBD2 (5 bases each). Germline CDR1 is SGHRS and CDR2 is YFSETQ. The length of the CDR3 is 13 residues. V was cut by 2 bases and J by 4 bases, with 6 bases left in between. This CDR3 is CASSFGGTGELFF. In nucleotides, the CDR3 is TGCGCCAGCAGCTTTGGGGGCACCGGGGAGCTGTTTTTT.

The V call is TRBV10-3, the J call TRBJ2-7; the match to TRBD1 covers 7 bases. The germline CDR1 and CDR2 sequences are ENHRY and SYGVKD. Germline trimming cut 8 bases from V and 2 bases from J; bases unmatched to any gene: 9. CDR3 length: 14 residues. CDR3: CAIFSGQGAYEQYF. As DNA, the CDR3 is TGTGCCATCTTCTCTGGGCAGGGGGCCTACGAGCAGTACTTC.

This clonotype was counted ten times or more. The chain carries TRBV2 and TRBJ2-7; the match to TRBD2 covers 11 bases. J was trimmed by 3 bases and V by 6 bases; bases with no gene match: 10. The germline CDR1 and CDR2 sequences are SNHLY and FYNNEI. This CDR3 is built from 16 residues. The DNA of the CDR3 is TGTGCCAGCAGAAAAATCCGACTAGCGGGGAACTACGAGCAGTACTTC. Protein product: CASRKIRLAGNYEQYF.

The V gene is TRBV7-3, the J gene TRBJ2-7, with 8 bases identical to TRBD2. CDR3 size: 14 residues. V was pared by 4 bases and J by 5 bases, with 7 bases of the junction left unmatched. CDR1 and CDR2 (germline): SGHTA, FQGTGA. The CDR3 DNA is TGTGCCAGCAGCTCGCGGGGTAGCGGGAACGAGCAGTACTTC. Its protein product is CASSSRGSGNEQYF. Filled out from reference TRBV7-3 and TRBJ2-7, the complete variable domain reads GAGVSQTPSNKVTEKGKYVELRCDPISGHTALYWYRQSLGQGPEFLIYFQGTGAADDSGLPNDRFFAVRPEGSVSTLKIQRTERGDSAVYLCASSSRGSGNEQYFGPGTRLTVT.